These T cell receptor beta chains were read from a single sample in a study of T cell repertoires in ileal Crohn's disease. Profiled with immunoSEQ multiplex PCR; TCRdb holds only in-frame clones, not every one. Seen here are around 13,000 clones, 60% to 70% observed once, and the top ten hold over 7%. Sequenced input: ileal tissue. The source is an adult with Crohn's disease. Each CDR3 is given with its conserved first and last residue. D genes are given only for firm matches. Not all rows give a size; the values are once, few, many and, for expanded clones, a class.

clone_size d_call j_call v_call cdr3_nt cdr3_aa
NA NA TRBJ2-7 TRBV6-5 TGTGCCAGCAGTTACGGGACAAGCTACGAGCAGTACTTC CASSYGTSYEQYF
medium-sized NA TRBJ1-2 TRBV7-3 TGTGCCAGCAGCCCAGGGACGGGGCATCTTGGCTACACCTTC CASSPGTGHLGYTF
few TRBD1 TRBJ1-2 TRBV5-5 TGTGCCAGCAGCTTGAGGAGCCCCGGGACAGGGGGCTTGTATGGCTACACCTTC CASSLRSPGTGGLYGYTF
NA NA TRBJ2-7 TRBV5-6 TGTGCCAGCAGCTTTGTAGGGAGCTCCTACGAGCAGTACTTC CASSFVGSSYEQYF
NA TRBD1 TRBJ2-7 TRBV27 TGTGCCACCCGACCCCGGGAGCCTCTCCACGCGGTAGGGACAGGGAAAGACGAGCAGTACTTC CATRPREPLHAVGTGKDEQYF
NA TRBD1 TRBJ2-6 TRBV7-6 TGTGCCAGCAGCCCCGGGACAGCCGGGGCCAACGTCCTGACTTTC CASSPGTAGANVLTF
once NA TRBJ2-5 TRBV5-1 TGCGCCAGCAGCCCGGTAGGGGGCCAAGAGACCCAGTACTTC CASSPVGGQETQYF
few NA TRBJ1-2 TRBV2 TGTGCCAGCAAGACTGAGTACTATGGCTACACCTTC CASKTEYYGYTF
few NA TRBJ1-6 TRBV6-5 TGTGCCAGCAGGGCGGGAGGGATACGTTCACCCCTCCACTTT CASRAGGIRSPLHF
NA TRBD1 TRBJ2-7 TRBV28 TGTGCCAGCAGAACAGGGGGCGAAGGTCGCTACGAGCAGTACTTC CASRTGGEGRYEQYF
NA NA TRBJ1-5 TRBV28 TGTGCCAGCAGTCCCCAAGGGGGAGACAATCAGCCCCAGCATTTT CASSPQGGDNQPQHF
NA NA TRBJ2-5 TRBV27 TGTGCCAGCAGTGTTAGGGGGGGTGAGACCCAGTACTTC CASSVRGGETQYF
NA NA TRBJ1-5 TRBV19 TGTGCCAGTAGTGAAGAGTCGGGCAGCAATCAGCCCCAGCATTTT CASSEESGSNQPQHF
NA NA TRBJ1-3 TRBV30 TGTGCCTGGAGCCCAACGGGATGCATCTCTGGAAACACCATATATTTT CAWSPTGCISGNTIYF
NA NA TRBJ1-6 TRBV7-3 TGTGCCAGCAGCTTAGGGTCGGGGCCAGGTTCACCCCTCCACTTT CASSLGSGPGSPLHF
NA NA TRBJ2-3 TRBV19 TGTGCCAGTAGCCCCGTACTGGGTACGCAGTATTTT CASSPVLGTQYF
NA NA TRBJ1-6 TRBV5-6 TGTGCCAGCAGCTGGGGGGCAGGCCTCGGGAATTCACCCCTCCACTTT CASSWGAGLGNSPLHF
NA NA TRBJ1-1 TRBV30 TGTGCCTGGAACAGGGCGACTGAAGCTTTCTTT CAWNRATEAFF
NA NA TRBJ1-4 TRBV5-4 TGTGCCAGCAGCTTCAGTATCGGGATAGATGAAAAACTGTTTTTT CASSFSIGIDEKLFF
once NA TRBJ2-5 TRBV13 TGTGCCAGCAGCTTATGGGGTCAAGAGACCCAGTACTTC CASSLWGQETQYF
large TRBD1 TRBJ1-2 TRBV6-4 TGTGCCAGCAGGGGGGACAGGGGGAGGACTAACTATGGCTACACCTTC CASRGDRGRTNYGYTF
NA NA TRBJ2-7 TRBV2 TGTGCAGCGAAGAAGGGACCCCTTAGCGACGAGCAGTACTTC CAAKKGPLSDEQYF
NA NA TRBJ2-7 TRBV30 TGTGCCTGGAGTGTACGGGGGAACGAGCAGTACTTC CAWSVRGNEQYF
NA NA TRBJ2-5 TRBV14 TGTGCCAGCAGCTTCCTGCCCCCCGGGGGAGGAGAGACCCAGTACTTC CASSFLPPGGGETQYF
medium-sized TRBD1 TRBJ2-2 TRBV30 TGTGCCTGGAGTGTAGGGGGCGCGGACACCGGGGAGCTGTTTTTT CAWSVGGADTGELFF
NA NA TRBJ1-6 TRBV4-1 TGCGCCAGCAGCCAAGAAGTCGGGGCAGGGGCAAGATCACCCCTCCACTTT CASSQEVGAGARSPLHF
NA NA TRBJ2-7 TRBV5-1 TGCGCCAGCCGAGGCCAGGCAGGTGGGTACGAGCAGTACTTC CASRGQAGGYEQYF
few NA TRBJ1-5 TRBV27 TGTGCCAGCAGTTATACAGGTTCAAATCAGCCCCAGCATTTT CASSYTGSNQPQHF
once TRBD1 TRBJ2-7 TRBV6-6 TGTGCCAGCAGTTACGGGGACAGGGGTTACGAGCAGTACTTC CASSYGDRGYEQYF
few TRBD1 TRBJ1-2 TRBV5-1 TGCGCCAGCAGCCCGGGACAGACCCTGTATGGCTACACCTTC CASSPGQTLYGYTF
once TRBD1 TRBJ1-3 TRBV28 TGTGCCAGCAGTTTCGGGACAGTAAGAAACACCATATATTTT CASSFGTVRNTIYF
NA TRBD2 TRBJ2-2 TRBV2 TGTGCCAGCAGTGAGGGAGGGGTGAGCACCGGGGAGCTGTTTTTT CASSEGGVSTGELFF
NA NA TRBJ1-1 TRBV6-1 TGTGCCAGCAGTGACCAGGGACCGAACACTGAAGCTTTCTTT CASSDQGPNTEAFF
few TRBD1 TRBJ1-5 TRBV6-1 TGTGCCAGCAGTGATTTGCCGGACAGGAGATATAGCAATCAGCCCCAGCATTTT CASSDLPDRRYSNQPQHF
NA TRBD2 TRBJ2-1 TRBV5-4 TGTGCCAGCAGCTCCTCCGGACTAGCGGTTCCCAATGAGCAGTTCTTC CASSSSGLAVPNEQFF
large NA TRBJ2-2 TRBV5-1 TGCGCCAGCAGCTTGGCCGGCGAGACCGGGGAGCTGTTTTTT CASSLAGETGELFF
NA NA TRBJ2-7 TRBV11-1 TGTGCCAGCAGCCTCGGGTTACGGGAAGAGCAGTACTTC CASSLGLREEQYF